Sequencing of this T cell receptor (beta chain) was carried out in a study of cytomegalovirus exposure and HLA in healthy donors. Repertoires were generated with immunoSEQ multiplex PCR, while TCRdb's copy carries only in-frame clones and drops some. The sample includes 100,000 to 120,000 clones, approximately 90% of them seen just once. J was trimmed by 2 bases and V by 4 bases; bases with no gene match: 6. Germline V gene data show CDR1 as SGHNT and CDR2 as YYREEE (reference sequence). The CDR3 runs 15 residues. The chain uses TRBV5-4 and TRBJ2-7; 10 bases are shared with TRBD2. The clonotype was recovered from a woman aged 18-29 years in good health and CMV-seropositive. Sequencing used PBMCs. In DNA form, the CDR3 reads TGTGCCAGCAGCGACGGCCTAGCGGGGGCCTACGAGCAGTACTTC. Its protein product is CASSDGLAGAYEQYF. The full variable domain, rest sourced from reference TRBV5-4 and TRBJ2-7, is ETGVTQSPTHLIKTRGQQVTLRCSSQSGHNTVSWYQQALGQGPQFIFQYYREEENGRGNFPPRFSGLQFPNYSSELNVNALELDDSALYLCASSDGLAGAYEQYFGPGTRLTVT.